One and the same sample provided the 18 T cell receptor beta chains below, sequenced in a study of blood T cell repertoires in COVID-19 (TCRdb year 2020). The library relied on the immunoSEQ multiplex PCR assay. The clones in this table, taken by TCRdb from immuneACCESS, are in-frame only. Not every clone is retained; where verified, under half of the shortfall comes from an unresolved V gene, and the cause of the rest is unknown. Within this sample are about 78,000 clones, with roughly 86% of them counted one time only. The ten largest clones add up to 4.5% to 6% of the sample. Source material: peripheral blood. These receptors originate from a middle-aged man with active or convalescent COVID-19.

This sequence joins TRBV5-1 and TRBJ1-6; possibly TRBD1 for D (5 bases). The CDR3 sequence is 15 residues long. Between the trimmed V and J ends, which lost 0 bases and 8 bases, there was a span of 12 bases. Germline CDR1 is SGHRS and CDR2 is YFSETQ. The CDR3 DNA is TGCGCCAGCAGCTTGGACCCACAGGACGATTCACCCCTCCACTTT. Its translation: CASSLDPQDDSPLHF.

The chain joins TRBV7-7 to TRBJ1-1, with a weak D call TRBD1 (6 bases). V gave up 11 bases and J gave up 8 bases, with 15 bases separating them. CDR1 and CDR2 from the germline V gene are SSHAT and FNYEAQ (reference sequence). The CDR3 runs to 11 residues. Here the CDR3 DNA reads TGTGCCCCGGTAGGGGGATGCGAAGCTTTCTTT. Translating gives CAPVGGCEAFF.

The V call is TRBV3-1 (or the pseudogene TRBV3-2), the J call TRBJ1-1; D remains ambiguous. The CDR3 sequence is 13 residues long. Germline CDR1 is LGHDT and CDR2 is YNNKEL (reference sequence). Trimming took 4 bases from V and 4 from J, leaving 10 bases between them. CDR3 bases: TGTGCCAGCAGCCGAACCGGGTTCACTGAAGCTTTCTTT. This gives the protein CASSRTGFTEAFF.

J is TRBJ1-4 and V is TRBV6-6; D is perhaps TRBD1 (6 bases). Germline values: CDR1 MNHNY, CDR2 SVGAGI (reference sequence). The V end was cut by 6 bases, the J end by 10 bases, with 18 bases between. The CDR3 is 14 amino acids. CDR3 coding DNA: TGTGCCAGCAGGGGCGAGGGGGGGCAGGGAAAACTGTTTTTT. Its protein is CASRGEGGQGKLFF.

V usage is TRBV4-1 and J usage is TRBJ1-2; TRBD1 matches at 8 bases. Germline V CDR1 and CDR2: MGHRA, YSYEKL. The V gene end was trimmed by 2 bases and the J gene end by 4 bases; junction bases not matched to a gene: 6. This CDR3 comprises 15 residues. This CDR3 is CASSQQTGDSYGYTF. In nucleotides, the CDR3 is TGCGCCAGCAGCCAACAGACAGGGGACTCCTATGGCTACACCTTC.

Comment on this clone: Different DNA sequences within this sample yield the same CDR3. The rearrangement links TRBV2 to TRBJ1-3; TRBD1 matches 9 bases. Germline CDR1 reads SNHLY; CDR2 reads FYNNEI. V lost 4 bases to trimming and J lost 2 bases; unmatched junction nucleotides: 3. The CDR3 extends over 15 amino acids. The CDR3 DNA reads TGTGCCAGCAGTGGAACAGGGGGCCCTGGAAACACCATATATTTT. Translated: CASSGTGGPGNTIYF. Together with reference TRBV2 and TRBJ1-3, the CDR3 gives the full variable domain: EPEVTQTPSHQVTQMGQEVILRCVPISNHLYFYWYRQILGQKVEFLVSFYNNEISEKSEIFDDQFSVERPDGSNFTLKIRSTKLEDSAMYFCASSGTGGPGNTIYFGEGSWLTVV.

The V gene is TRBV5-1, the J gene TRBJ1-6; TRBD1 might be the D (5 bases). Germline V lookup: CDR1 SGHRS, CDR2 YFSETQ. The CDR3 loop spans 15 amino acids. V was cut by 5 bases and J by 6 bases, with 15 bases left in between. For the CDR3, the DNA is TGCGCCAGCAGGTCGTCGGGGGTGGGTAATTCACCCCTCCACTTT. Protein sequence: CASRSSGVGNSPLHF.

DNA of the CDR3: TGTGCCAGCAGTTCAGGGGCCGTGGAGACCCAGTACTTC. Residues: CASSSGAVETQYF. The chain carries TRBV28 and TRBJ2-5; weak D call: TRBD1 (6 bases). The germline gives CDR1 MDHEN, CDR2 SYDVKM. Trimming shortened V by 4 bases and J by 5 bases, and 11 bases separated the two germline ends. CDR3 length: 13 residues.

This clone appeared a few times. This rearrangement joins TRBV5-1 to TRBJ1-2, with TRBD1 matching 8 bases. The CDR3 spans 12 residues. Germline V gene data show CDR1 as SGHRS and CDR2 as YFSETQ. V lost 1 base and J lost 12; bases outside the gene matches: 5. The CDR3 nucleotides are TGCGCCAGCAGCTTGAGAGGGGACAGGAACACCTTC. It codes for CASSLRGDRNTF.

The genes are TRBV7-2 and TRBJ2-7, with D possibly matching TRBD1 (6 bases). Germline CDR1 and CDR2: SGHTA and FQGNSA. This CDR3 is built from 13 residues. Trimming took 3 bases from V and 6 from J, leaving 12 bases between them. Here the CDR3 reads CASSLQGLGEQYF. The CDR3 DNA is TGTGCCAGCAGCTTGCAGGGGCTGGGCGAGCAGTACTTC.

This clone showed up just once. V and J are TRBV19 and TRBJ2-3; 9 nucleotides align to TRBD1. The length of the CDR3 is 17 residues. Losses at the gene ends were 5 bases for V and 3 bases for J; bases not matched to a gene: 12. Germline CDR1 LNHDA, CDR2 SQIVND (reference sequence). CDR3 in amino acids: CASSPRRGQGGTDTQYF. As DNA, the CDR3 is TGTGCCAGTAGTCCAAGGAGGGGACAGGGAGGAACAGATACGCAGTATTTT. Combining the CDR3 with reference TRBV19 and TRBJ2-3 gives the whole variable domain DGGITQSPKYLFRKEGQNVTLSCEQNLNHDAMYWYRQDPGQGLRLIYYSQIVNDFQKGDIAEGYSVSREKKESFPLTVTSAQKNPTAFYLCASSPRRGQGGTDTQYFGPGTRLTVL.

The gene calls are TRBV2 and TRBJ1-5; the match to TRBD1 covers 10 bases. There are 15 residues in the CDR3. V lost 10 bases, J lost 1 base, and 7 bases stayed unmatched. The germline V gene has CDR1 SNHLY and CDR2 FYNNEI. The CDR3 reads CATKRDRGSNQPQHF. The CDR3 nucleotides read TGTGCCACCAAGCGGGACAGGGGAAGCAATCAGCCCCAGCATTTT.

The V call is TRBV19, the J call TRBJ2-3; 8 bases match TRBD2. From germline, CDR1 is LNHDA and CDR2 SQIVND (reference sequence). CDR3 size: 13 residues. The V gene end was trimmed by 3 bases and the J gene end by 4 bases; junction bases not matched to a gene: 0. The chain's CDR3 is CASSIGGADTQYF. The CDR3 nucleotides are TGTGCCAGTAGTATCGGGGGGGCAGATACGCAGTATTTT.

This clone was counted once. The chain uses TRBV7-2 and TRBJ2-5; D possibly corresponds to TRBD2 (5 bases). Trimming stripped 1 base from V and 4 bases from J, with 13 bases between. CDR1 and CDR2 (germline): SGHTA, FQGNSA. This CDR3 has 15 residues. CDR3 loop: CASSLVGYSGETQYF. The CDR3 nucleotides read TGTGCCAGCAGCTTAGTGGGGTACAGCGGAGAGACCCAGTACTTC.

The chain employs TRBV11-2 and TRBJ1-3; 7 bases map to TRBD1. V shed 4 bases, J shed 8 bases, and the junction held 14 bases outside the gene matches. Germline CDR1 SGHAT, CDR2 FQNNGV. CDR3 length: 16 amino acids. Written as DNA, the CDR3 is TGTGCCAGCAGCTACGGACAGGTCGTCTCTACTGACACCATATATTTT. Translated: CASSYGQVVSTDTIYF.

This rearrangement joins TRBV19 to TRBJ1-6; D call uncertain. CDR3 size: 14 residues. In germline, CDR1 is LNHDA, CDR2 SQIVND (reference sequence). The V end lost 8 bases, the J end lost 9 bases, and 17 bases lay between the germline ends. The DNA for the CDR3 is TGTGCCAGTTCTGCCTCGTCTTTTAGTTCACCCCTCCACTTT. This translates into CASSASSFSSPLHF.

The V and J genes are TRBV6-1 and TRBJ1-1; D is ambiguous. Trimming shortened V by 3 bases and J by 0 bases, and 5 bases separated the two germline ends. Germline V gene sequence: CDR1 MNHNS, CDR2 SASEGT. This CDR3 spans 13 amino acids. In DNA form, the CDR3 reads TGTGCCAGCAGTGATCTAATGAACACTGAAGCTTTCTTT. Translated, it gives CASSDLMNTEAFF.

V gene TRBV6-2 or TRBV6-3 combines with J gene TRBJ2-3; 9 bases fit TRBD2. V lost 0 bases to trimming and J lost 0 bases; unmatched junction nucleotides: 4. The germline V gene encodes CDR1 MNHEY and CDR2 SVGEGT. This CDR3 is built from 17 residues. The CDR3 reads CASSYSGLARSTDTQYF. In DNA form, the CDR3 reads TGTGCCAGCAGTTACTCCGGACTAGCGAGAAGCACAGATACGCAGTATTTT.